Included here is one T cell receptor (beta chain) sequence, with context. Its antigen is still unknown. RNA extraction was followed by reverse transcription into cDNA, which acted as the sequencing template. Using immunoSEQ multiplex PCR, the repertoire was profiled, and TCRdb retains in-frame clones only, with some absent. Here the sample spans 150,000 to 250,000 clones, roughly 60% being singletons. The sample is drawn from a study of CD8+ T cells in alopecia areata. Study as a whole: In an open-label trial, patients got 5 to 10 mg tofacitinib twice daily.

There are 14 residues in the CDR3. Germline-derived CDR1 and CDR2 are MNHNS and SASEGT. The V and J ends lost 11 bases and 0 bases respectively, with 16 bases between them. Treatment in this sample: oral pan-JAK inhibitor, 5-10 mg twice daily. The investigators collected lesional scalp punch biopsies and peripheral blood from alopecia areata patients. Study results and caveats: Sequencing of scalp samples also captures resident alphabeta T cells of normal skin. Under tofacitinib, fewer expanded CD8+ clones appeared among the top 100 scalp clones.

This chain links TRBV6-1 with TRBJ1-2; a possible D gene is TRBD1 (5 bases). This TCR came from a human donor with alopecia areata. The sequenced sample was CD4+ T cells sorted from blood, obtained at week 24, from a patient treated with tofacitinib. In DNA, the CDR3 is TGTGCCGTTATGGATAGACAGACTAACTATGGCTACACCTTC. Translation gives CAVMDRQTNYGYTF.